Listed below are T cell receptor beta chains from one sample, sequenced in a study of T cells in Graves' hyperthyroidism and ophthalmopathy. Each CDR3 protein is one row after TCRdb ran MiXCR on the multiplex PCR reads. The sample carries over 500,000 distinct CDR3 sequences, 46% recorded once. Sequencing input: peripheral blood or thyroid tissue (not recorded which). These receptors were obtained from an adult woman with Graves' disease, either hyperthyroidism or ophthalmopathy (not recorded which). Each CDR3 is given with its conserved first and last residue. Fields, in order: clone size, D gene, V gene, CDR3 protein. D genes are given only for firm matches. Clone sizes are given selectively: once, few, many, or a class where the clone is expanded.

.,.,TRBV10-3,CAISSGPTGANVLTF
.,TRBD1,TRBV5-1,CASSDDGQGPYEQYF
many,.,TRBV20-1,CSASKGGPNTEAFF
.,.,TRBV7-2,CASSFGRGGRTGELFF
.,.,TRBV5-1,CASSEIQETQYF
.,.,TRBV9,CASIHGRAGANVLTF
.,.,TRBV10-3,CAISGGRQETQYF
.,.,TRBV5-1,CASSLAPEDYGYTF
many,TRBD2,TRBV9,CASSPREGISGANVLTF
.,TRBD1,TRBV2,CASRLQGADTEAFF
many,TRBD1,TRBV5-1,CASSDDQGAEETQYF
.,.,TRBV7-8,CASSLVPGQTQYF
few,TRBD1,TRBV29-1,CSVEGTGKSYEQYF
many,.,TRBV12-3/TRBV12-4,CASSPRVEQPQHF
many,.,TRBV6-5,CASSYDGRGYEQYF
once,.,TRBV15,CATSRAGGATLLSPGANVLTF
.,.,TRBV5-1,CASSFGGGGTEAFF
.,.,TRBV7-2,CASSPMPQHTGELFF
.,.,TRBV9,CASIPVDWSYEQYF
.,.,TRBV7-9,CASSSGNPSSGNTIYF
.,.,TRBV10-3,CAISGPNAQEAFF
.,TRBD1,TRBV5-1,CASSFLQGLGLFF
.,.,TRBV7-2,CASSSVQGTYEQYF
few,TRBD1,TRBV27,CASSLSHRGGGYTF
once,.,TRBV20-1,CSASSPPGNSPLHF
.,TRBD1,TRBV15,CATSSPGQVNQPQHF
once,TRBD1,TRBV4-2,CASSQGTGGSYGYTF
.,.,TRBV7-9,CASSPRNYQETQYF
few,.,TRBV10-3,CAINGGSTYEQYF
.,TRBD2,TRBV5-5,CASSLSHGTSGGETQYF
.,.,TRBV12-3/TRBV12-4,CASKPNGRWDTEAFF
.,TRBD1,TRBV20-1,CSAGKTGGMQPQHF